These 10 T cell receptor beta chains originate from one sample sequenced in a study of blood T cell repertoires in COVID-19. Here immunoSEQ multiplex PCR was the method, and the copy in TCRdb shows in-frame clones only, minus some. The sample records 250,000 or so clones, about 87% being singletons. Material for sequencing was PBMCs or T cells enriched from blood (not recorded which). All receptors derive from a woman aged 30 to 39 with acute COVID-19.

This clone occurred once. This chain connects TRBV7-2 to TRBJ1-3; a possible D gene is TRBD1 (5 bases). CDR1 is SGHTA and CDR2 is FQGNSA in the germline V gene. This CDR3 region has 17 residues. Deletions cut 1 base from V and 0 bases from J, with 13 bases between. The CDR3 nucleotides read TGTGCCAGCAGCTTAGATTGGGGGGGGGTCTCTGGAAACACCATATATTTT. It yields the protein CASSLDWGGVSGNTIYF. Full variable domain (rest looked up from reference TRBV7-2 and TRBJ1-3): GAGVSQSPSNKVTEKGKDVELRCDPISGHTALYWYRQSLGQGLEFLIYFQGNSAPDKSGLPSDRFSAERTGGSVSTLTIQRTQQEDSAVYLCASSLDWGGVSGNTIYFGEGSWLTVV.

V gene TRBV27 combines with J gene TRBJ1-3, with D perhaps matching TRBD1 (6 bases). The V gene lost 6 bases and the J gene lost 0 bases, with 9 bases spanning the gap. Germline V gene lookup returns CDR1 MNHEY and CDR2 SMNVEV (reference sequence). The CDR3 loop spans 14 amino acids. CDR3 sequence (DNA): TGTGCCAGCAGGCCCAGGGGCTCTGGAAACACCATATATTTT. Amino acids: CASRPRGSGNTIYF.

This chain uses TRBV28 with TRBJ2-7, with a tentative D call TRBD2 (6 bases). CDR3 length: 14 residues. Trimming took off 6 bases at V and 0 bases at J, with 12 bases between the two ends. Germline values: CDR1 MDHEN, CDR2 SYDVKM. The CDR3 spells CASRPGGSSYEQYF. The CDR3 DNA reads TGTGCCAGCAGGCCTGGGGGGAGCTCCTACGAGCAGTACTTC.

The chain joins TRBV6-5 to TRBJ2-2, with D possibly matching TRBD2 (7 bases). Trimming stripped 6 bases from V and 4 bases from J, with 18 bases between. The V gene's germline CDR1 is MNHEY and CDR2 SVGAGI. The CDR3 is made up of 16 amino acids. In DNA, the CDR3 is TGTGCCAGCAGCTACGTGCGGGGGCGTATCACCGGGGAGCTGTTTTTT. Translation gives CASSYVRGRITGELFF.

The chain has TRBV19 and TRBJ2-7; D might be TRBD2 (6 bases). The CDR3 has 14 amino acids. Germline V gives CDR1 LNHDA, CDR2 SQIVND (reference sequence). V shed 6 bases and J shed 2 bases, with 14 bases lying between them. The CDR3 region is CASREEGFAYEQYF. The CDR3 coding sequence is TGTGCCAGTAGGGAGGAGGGGTTTGCCTACGAGCAGTACTTC.

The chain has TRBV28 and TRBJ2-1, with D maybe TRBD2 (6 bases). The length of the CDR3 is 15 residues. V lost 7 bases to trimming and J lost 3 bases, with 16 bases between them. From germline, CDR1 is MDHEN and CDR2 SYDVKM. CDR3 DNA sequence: TGTGCCAGCACCCGGCCGGGAGTTGGCTACAATGAGCAGTTCTTC. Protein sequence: CASTRPGVGYNEQFF.

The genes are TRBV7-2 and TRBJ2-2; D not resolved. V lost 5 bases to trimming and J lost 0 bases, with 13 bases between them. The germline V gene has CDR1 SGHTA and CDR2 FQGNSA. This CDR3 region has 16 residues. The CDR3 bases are TGTGCCAGCAGCCTCGGCGGCCGCTCGAACACCGGGGAGCTGTTTTTT. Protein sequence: CASSLGGRSNTGELFF.

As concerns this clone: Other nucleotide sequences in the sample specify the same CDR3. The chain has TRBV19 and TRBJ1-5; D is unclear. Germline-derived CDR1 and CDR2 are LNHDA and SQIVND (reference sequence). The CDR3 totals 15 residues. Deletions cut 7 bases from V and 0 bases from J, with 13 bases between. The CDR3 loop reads CASIRYGGSNQPQHF. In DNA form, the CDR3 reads TGTGCCAGTATAAGGTATGGCGGTAGCAATCAGCCCCAGCATTTT.

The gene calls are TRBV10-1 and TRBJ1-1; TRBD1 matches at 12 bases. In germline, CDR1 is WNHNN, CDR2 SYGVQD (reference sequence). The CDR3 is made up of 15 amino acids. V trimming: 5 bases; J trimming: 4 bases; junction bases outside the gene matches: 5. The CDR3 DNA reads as TGCGCCAGCAGTACCGGGACAGGGGGCCTCACTGAAGCTTTCTTT. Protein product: CASSTGTGGLTEAFF.

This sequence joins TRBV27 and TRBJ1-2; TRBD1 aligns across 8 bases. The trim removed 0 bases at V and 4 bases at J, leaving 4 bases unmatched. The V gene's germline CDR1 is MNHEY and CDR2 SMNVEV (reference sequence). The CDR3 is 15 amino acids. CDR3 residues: CASSLSSQGAYGYTF. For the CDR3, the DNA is TGTGCCAGCAGTTTATCGAGCCAGGGGGCCTATGGCTACACCTTC.